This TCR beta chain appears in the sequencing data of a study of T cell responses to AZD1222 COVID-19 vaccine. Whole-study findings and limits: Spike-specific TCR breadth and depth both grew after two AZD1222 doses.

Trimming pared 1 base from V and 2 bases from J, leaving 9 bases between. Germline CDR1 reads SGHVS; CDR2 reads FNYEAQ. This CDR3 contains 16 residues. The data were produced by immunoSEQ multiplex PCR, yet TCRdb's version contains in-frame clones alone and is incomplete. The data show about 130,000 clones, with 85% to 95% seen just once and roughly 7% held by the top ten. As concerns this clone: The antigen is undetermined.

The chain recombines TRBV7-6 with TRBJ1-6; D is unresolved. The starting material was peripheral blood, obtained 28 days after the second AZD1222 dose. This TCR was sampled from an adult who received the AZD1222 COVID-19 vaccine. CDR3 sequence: CASSLGTRPYNSPLHF. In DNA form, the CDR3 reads TGTGCCAGCAGCTTAGGCACACGCCCCTATAATTCACCCCTCCACTTT.